A single TCR beta chain is shown here with its context. This entry comes from a study of blood T cell repertoires in COVID-19. The wider study: Whether acute or convalescent, the COVID-19 samples came from the United States, Italy and Spain.

The CDR3 runs 16 residues. Germline V gives CDR1 SGHNT, CDR2 YYREEE (reference sequence). The V end was cut by 0 bases, the J end by 5 bases, with 18 bases between. Measured with immunoSEQ multiplex PCR; TCRdb has only the in-frame clones, and not every one. Of about 120,000 clones in the sample, about three quarters were seen once. The source material was peripheral blood. This clonotype was obtained from an elderly woman with active or convalescent COVID-19. The V call is TRBV5-4, the J call TRBJ2-7, with D perhaps TRBD1 (5 bases). The CDR3 nucleotides read TGTGCCAGCAGCTTGGTAGGGTGGGGCGCGAGCCACGAGCAGTACTTC. Amino acid sequence: CASSLVGWGASHEQYF.